The subject of this entry is one T cell receptor (beta chain). The antigen is unknown. Both peripheral blood and punch biopsies of lesional scalp skin were obtained from patients who had alopecia areata. The source of the sample is a study of CD8+ T cells in alopecia areata. The wider study: Treated patients received oral tofacitinib, 5 to 10 mg twice daily. The study's findings and limits: Scalp sequencing captures resident alphabeta T cells of normal skin too. Researchers reported that TCR sharing among patients proved less clear than in mice, possibly HLA-linked.

After isolation, RNA underwent reverse transcription to generate cDNA as the sequencing template. Only in-frame clones appear in the TCRdb table, and some are missing; sequencing was by immunoSEQ multiplex PCR. The data contain a few hundred thousand clones, approximately 61% of them singletons. The sequence came from a human donor with alopecia areata. The sample was CD4+ T cells sorted from blood, taken at week 0.

The chain's CDR3 is CASRSPVGFYEQYF. In nucleotides, the CDR3 is TGTGCCAGCAGGTCGCCAGTTGGGTTCTACGAGCAGTACTTC. The chain has TRBV6-5 and TRBJ2-7; D unclear. Germline V CDR1 and CDR2: MNHEY, SVGAGI. CDR3 length: 14 residues. V was trimmed by 6 bases and J by 3 bases, leaving 15 bases between them.